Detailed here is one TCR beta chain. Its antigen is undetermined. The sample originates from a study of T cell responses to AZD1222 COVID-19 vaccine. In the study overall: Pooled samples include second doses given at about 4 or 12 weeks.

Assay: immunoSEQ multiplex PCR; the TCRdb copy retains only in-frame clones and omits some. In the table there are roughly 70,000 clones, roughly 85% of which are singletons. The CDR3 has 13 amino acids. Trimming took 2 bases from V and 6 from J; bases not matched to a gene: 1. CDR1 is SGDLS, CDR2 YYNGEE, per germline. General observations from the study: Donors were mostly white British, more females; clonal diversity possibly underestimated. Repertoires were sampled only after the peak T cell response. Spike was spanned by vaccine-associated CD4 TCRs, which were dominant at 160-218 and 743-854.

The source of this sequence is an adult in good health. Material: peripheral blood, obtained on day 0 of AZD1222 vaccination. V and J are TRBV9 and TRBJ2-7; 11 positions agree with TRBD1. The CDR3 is CASSVGTGGEQYF. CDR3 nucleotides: TGTGCCAGCAGCGTTGGGACAGGGGGCGAGCAGTACTTC. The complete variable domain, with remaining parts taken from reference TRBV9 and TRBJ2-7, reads DSGVTQTPKHLITATGQRVTLRCSPRSGDLSVYWYQQSLDQGLQFLIQYYNGEERAKGNILERFSAQQFPDLHSELNLSSLELGDSALYFCASSVGTGGEQYFGPGTRLTVT.